The 20 T cell receptor beta chains listed next were all sequenced from one sample in a study of shared clonotypes between healthy human individuals. Clones were sequenced by immunoSEQ multiplex PCR, and TCRdb holds only the in-frame ones, with some missing. The table includes 2 million or so clones, 95% detected once. Sequencing used naive CD4+ T cells sorted from blood. Specified subset: CD45RA+ positively selected. Receptors were obtained from a man aged 18 to 29 in good health.

The rearrangement links TRBV9 to TRBJ1-3; no reliable D call. The CDR3 totals 15 residues. The germline V gene encodes CDR1 SGDLS and CDR2 YYNGEE. V was cut by 2 bases and J by 0 bases, with 9 bases left in between. DNA of the CDR3: TGTGCCAGCAGCGTTACAGTTACCTCTGGAAACACCATATATTTT. Translating it yields CASSVTVTSGNTIYF.

This clone has at least ten counts. The CDR3 is CASSTGTGLLVEQYF. CDR3 coding DNA: TGTGCCAGTAGTACAGGGACAGGGTTGTTGGTCGAGCAGTACTTC. V is TRBV19 and J is TRBJ2-7; 9 nucleotides line up with TRBD1. Losses at the gene ends were 4 bases for V and 6 bases for J; bases not matched to a gene: 10. CDR3 size: 15 residues. Germline-derived CDR1 and CDR2 are LNHDA and SQIVND (reference sequence).

The rearrangement links TRBV28 to TRBJ1-5; D not resolved. The CDR3 length is 12 residues. The germline gives CDR1 MDHEN, CDR2 SYDVKM. Trimming stripped 5 bases from V and 9 bases from J, with 11 bases between. CDR3 protein: CASSLPSGPQHF. DNA of the CDR3: TGTGCCAGCAGTCTCCCCTCGGGGCCCCAGCATTTT.

V usage is TRBV5-5 and J usage is TRBJ2-5, with D uncertain. The CDR3 covers 14 residues. Deletions cut 1 base from V and 4 bases from J, with 11 bases between. Germline lookup yields CDR1 SGHKS and CDR2 YYEKEE (reference sequence). The DNA of the CDR3 is TGTGCCAGCAGCTTGAGTACGCTTGGAGAGACCCAGTACTTC. Amino acids: CASSLSTLGETQYF.

This clone was recorded once. V gene TRBV25-1 combines with J gene TRBJ1-4; perhaps TRBD1 as D (6 bases). The CDR3 consists of 15 residues. V was pared by 2 bases and J by 7 bases, with 14 bases between. From germline, CDR1 is MGHDK and CDR2 SYGVNS. The CDR3 sequence is CASSERGGRVEKLFF. The CDR3 nucleotides read TGTGCCAGCAGTGAAAGGGGGGGGCGCGTTGAAAAACTGTTTTTT.

This clone was counted once. The genes are TRBV10-3 and TRBJ1-1; D remains ambiguous. The germline gives CDR1 ENHRY, CDR2 SYGVKD. Trimming took 1 base from V and 1 from J, leaving 10 bases between them. The length of the CDR3 is 15 residues. CDR3 amino acids: CAISEYEGRNTEAFF. In DNA, the CDR3 is TGTGCCATCAGTGAGTATGAAGGGCGGAACACTGAAGCTTTCTTT.

The chain joins TRBV10-3 to TRBJ2-1; weak D call: TRBD2 (6 bases). Trimming cost V 3 bases and J 10 bases, with 10 bases left between them. Germline V gene lookup returns CDR1 ENHRY and CDR2 SYGVKD. This CDR3 is 12 amino acids long. The CDR3 is CAISETAGEQFF. The CDR3, as DNA: TGTGCCATCAGTGAAACAGCGGGCGAGCAGTTCTTC.

The CDR3 nucleotides are TGTGCCAGCAGCTTATCCGGGACTAGCGGGAGTAATGAGCAGTTCTTC. Encoded protein: CASSLSGTSGSNEQFF. This chain links TRBV11-3 with TRBJ2-1; 14 positions match TRBD2. The CDR3 loop spans 16 amino acids. V gave up 2 bases and J gave up 7 bases; unmatched junction bases: 4. Germline CDR1 is SGHNT and CDR2 is YENEEA.

The chain uses TRBV5-4 and TRBJ2-5; TRBD1 matches 9 bases. The J segment lost 2 bases and the V segment lost 4 bases, leaving 9 bases of the junction unmatched. Germline CDR1 SGHNT, CDR2 YYREEE (reference sequence). The CDR3 length is 16 residues. CDR3 sequence reads: CASSQGMTGGQETQYF. CDR3 DNA: TGTGCCAGCAGCCAGGGTATGACAGGGGGACAAGAGACCCAGTACTTC.

As concerns this clone: In the same sample, other DNA sequences code for this CDR3. J is TRBJ1-6 and V is TRBV5-1, with 7 bases matching TRBD1. The CDR3 length is 14 residues. CDR1 SGHRS and CDR2 YFSETQ come from the germline V gene. With V trimmed by 0 bases and J by 9 bases, 3 bases remained unmatched. CDR3: CASSLGQGGSPLHF. CDR3 DNA sequence: TGCGCCAGCAGCTTGGGACAGGGTGGTTCACCCCTCCACTTT. Together with reference TRBV5-1 and TRBJ1-6, the CDR3 gives the full variable domain: KAGVTQTPRYLIKTRGQQVTLSCSPISGHRSVSWYQQTPGQGLQFLFEYFSETQRNKGNFPGRFSGRQFSNSRSEMNVSTLELGDSALYLCASSLGQGGSPLHFGNGTRLTVT.

The rearrangement uses TRBV29-1 and TRBJ1-2; TRBD1 might be the D (6 bases). Germline CDR1 is SQVTM and CDR2 is ANQGSEA. Trimming removed 1 base at V and 8 bases at J, with 14 bases between. The CDR3 spans 13 residues. For the CDR3, the DNA is TGCAGCGTTGAAGTACTACGGGGGCTGGGCTACACCTTC. Protein sequence: CSVEVLRGLGYTF.

The chain recombines TRBV2 with TRBJ2-3; 8 bases fit TRBD2. Germline values: CDR1 SNHLY, CDR2 FYNNEI. The CDR3 is 15 amino acids. Unmatched junction bases numbered 7, after V lost 3 bases and J lost 5 bases. The CDR3 bases are TGTGCCAGCAGTGAGCAGGCCAGCGGGGGAGATACGCAGTATTTT. Residues: CASSEQASGGDTQYF.

The rearrangement links TRBV30 to TRBJ1-1; 7 bases map to TRBD1. Germline values: CDR1 GTSNPN, CDR2 SVGIG (reference sequence). V trimming: 4 bases; J trimming: 0 bases; junction bases outside the gene matches: 8. The CDR3 runs 15 residues. Here the CDR3 reads CAWKGAGTVNTEAFF. CDR3 DNA: TGTGCCTGGAAGGGGGCCGGGACGGTGAACACTGAAGCTTTCTTT.

V is TRBV28 and J is TRBJ2-3, with 12 nucleotides matching TRBD2. Germline-derived CDR1 and CDR2 are MDHEN and SYDVKM. V dropped 7 bases and J dropped 4; count of bases not matched to a gene: 9. CDR3 length: 16 residues. CDR3 in amino acids: CASTMTSGRTPDTQYF. The CDR3 coding sequence is TGTGCCAGCACCATGACTAGCGGGAGAACTCCAGATACGCAGTATTTT.

V and J are TRBV5-1 and TRBJ2-3, with a weak D call TRBD1 (6 bases). Germline CDR1 is SGHRS and CDR2 is YFSETQ. V gave up 2 bases and J gave up 5 bases, with 12 bases separating them. The length of the CDR3 is 14 residues. CDR3 sequence reads: CASSFTPQGDTQYF. CDR3 nucleotide sequence: TGCGCCAGCAGCTTCACCCCACAGGGAGATACGCAGTATTTT.

Of note for this clone: The same CDR3 can be traced to other DNA sequences in this sample. CDR3 coding DNA: TGTGCCAGTACTATGAACACTGAAGCTTTCTTT. Residues: CASTMNTEAFF. J is TRBJ1-1 and V is TRBV10-3; D gene uncertain. CDR1 is ENHRY and CDR2 is SYGVKD in the germline V gene. Trimming took off 10 bases at V and 0 bases at J, with 6 bases between the two ends. The CDR3 sequence is 11 residues long.

This clone showed up just once. This chain uses TRBV10-3 with TRBJ2-3; 13 nucleotides line up with TRBD2. V lost 5 bases to trimming and J lost 0 bases; unmatched junction nucleotides: 11. CDR3 length: 19 amino acids. Germline CDR1 reads ENHRY; CDR2 reads SYGVKD. The CDR3 DNA follows: TGTGCCATCAGTTTAGGACTAGCGGGAGAGAAGTCCAGCACAGATACGCAGTATTTT. Amino acids: CAISLGLAGEKSSTDTQYF.

The chain couples TRBV28 to TRBJ1-4; D not certain. Trimming removed 7 bases from V and 6 bases from J, with 6 bases in between. The CDR3 has 11 amino acids. Germline V gene lookup returns CDR1 MDHEN and CDR2 SYDVKM. DNA of the CDR3: TGTGCCAGCAAGGAGTATGAAAAACTGTTTTTT. It encodes CASKEYEKLFF. The full variable domain, rest sourced from reference TRBV28 and TRBJ1-4, is DVKVTQSSRYLVKRTGEKVFLECVQDMDHENMFWYRQDPGLGLRLIYFSYDVKMKEKGDIPEGYSVSREKKERFSLILESASTNQTSMYLCASKEYEKLFFGSGTQLSVL.

The CDR3 here is CASSLDLLAPGGTDTQYF. As DNA, the CDR3 is TGTGCCAGCAGCTTGGATTTATTAGCCCCAGGGGGAACAGATACGCAGTATTTT. V is TRBV11-3 and J is TRBJ2-3; 7 nucleotides align to TRBD1. V dropped 3 bases and J dropped 3; count of bases not matched to a gene: 15. CDR1 is SGHNT and CDR2 is YENEEA in the germline V gene. The CDR3 runs 18 residues.

This clone was counted a single time. The V gene is TRBV5-1, the J gene TRBJ2-7; possibly TRBD1 for D (6 bases). The CDR3 length is 14 residues. Germline values: CDR1 SGHRS, CDR2 YFSETQ. Trimming removed 7 bases from V and 2 bases from J, with 16 bases in between. The CDR3 coding sequence is TGCGCCAGCCGTTACAGCAGGGGCCCCTACGAGCAGTACTTC. Amino acids: CASRYSRGPYEQYF.